The rows below give T cell receptor beta chains drawn from one sample of a study of identical twins. MiXCR, run by TCRdb on the 5' RACE reads, gives a single entry per CDR3 protein. The table has 500,000 to 700,000 distinct CDR3 sequences, roughly 7.2% seen once; the top ten hold around 1.6%. These data are also associated with another study on yellow fever vaccine responses in identical twins.

The specimen was PBMCs. The source is a woman aged 18-30 years in good health. The CDR3 runs from the conserved cysteine through the conserved F or W. A D gene is named only where the DNA matches it firmly. Clone size, where shown, is once, few, many, or a class for clones that have expanded.

size	V	D	J	DNA	CDR3
few	TRBV10-3	TRBD1	TRBJ1-1	TGTGCCATTACGGACAGGGGGCTGAACACTGAAGCTTTCTTT	CAITDRGLNTEAFF
NA	TRBV28	TRBD2	TRBJ2-3	TGTGCCAGCATTCCCCATGGTGCGGGAGGGCTATCAGATACGCAGTATTTT	CASIPHGAGGLSDTQYF
many	TRBV27	NA	TRBJ1-3	TGTGCCAGCCACGCTCCGCAGTTGACCTCTGGAAACACCATATATTTT	CASHAPQLTSGNTIYF
NA	TRBV19	TRBD2	TRBJ2-2	TGTGCCAGTAGTATAGGACTAGCGGGAGACACCGGGGAGCTGTTTTTT	CASSIGLAGDTGELFF
many	TRBV14	TRBD2	TRBJ2-3	TGTGCCAGCAGCCCACTAGCGGGGCTAAGCACAGATACGCAGTATTTT	CASSPLAGLSTDTQYF
NA	TRBV24-1	TRBD2	TRBJ2-7	TGTGCCACCAGCGAGGGACTAGAACCCTACGAGCAGTACTTC	CATSEGLEPYEQYF
few	TRBV28	NA	TRBJ2-5	TGTGCCAGCAGTGCCTGGTGGGAGGCCCTCCAAGAGACCCAGTACTTC	CASSAWWEALQETQYF
few	TRBV7-9	TRBD1	TRBJ2-1	TGTGCCAGCAGCGTCACGGGGACAGCACAGTTCTTC	CASSVTGTAQFF
NA	TRBV5-1	NA	TRBJ2-1	TGCGCCAGCAGCTTGGATTCGGGGGCGAGGAATGAGCAGTTCTTC	CASSLDSGARNEQFF
NA	TRBV12-3/TRBV12-4	NA	TRBJ2-7	TGTGCCAGCAGTTATGGACTGGACTCCGACGAGCAGTACTTC	CASSYGLDSDEQYF
many	TRBV5-1	NA	TRBJ2-5	TGCGCCAGCAGCTTGGACACCCCCGGGGAGACCCAGTACTTC	CASSLDTPGETQYF
NA	TRBV7-9	TRBD2	TRBJ2-2	TGTGCCAGCAGCTCAGGACTAGGGGAGGCCGGGGAGCTGTTTTTT	CASSSGLGEAGELFF
many	TRBV24-1	NA	TRBJ2-2	TGTGCCACCAGGGACACAGGCACCGGGGAGCTGTTTTTT	CATRDTGTGELFF
few	TRBV28	NA	TRBJ1-5	TGTGCCAGCAAAAACGGGAATCAGCCCCAGCATTTT	CASKNGNQPQHF
many	TRBV12-3/TRBV12-4	NA	TRBJ1-6	TGTGCCAGCGGGACTGGGAATTCACCCCTCCACTTT	CASGTGNSPLHF
NA	TRBV12-3/TRBV12-4	TRBD2	TRBJ2-7	TGTGCCAGCAGGGCCGGGACTAGCGGGACCCCCTACGAGCAGTACTTC	CASRAGTSGTPYEQYF
NA	TRBV20-1	TRBD2	TRBJ2-2	TGCAGTGCTAAGAAGGGAGCGGGAGAGCCCACCGGGGAGCTGTTTTTT	CSAKKGAGEPTGELFF